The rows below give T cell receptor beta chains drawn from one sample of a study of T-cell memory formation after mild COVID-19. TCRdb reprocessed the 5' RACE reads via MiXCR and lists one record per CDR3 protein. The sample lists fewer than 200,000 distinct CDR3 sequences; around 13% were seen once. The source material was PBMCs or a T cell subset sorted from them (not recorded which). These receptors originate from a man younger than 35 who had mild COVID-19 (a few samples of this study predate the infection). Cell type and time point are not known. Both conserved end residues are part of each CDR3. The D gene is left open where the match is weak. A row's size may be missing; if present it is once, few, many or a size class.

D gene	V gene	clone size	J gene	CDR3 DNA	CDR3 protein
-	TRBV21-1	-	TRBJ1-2	TGTGCCAACCCACAGGGTTTTGGCTACACCTTC	CANPQGFGYTF
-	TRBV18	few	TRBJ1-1	TGTGCCAGCTCACCACGGGAAATTGAAGCTTTCTTT	CASSPREIEAFF
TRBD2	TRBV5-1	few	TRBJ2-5	TGCGCCAGCAGTCCCGGGTCGGGACTAGCGGCTCAAGAGACCCAGTACTTC	CASSPGSGLAAQETQYF
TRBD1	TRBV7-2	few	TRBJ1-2	TGTGCCAGCAGCTTGGACAGGGCCTATGGCTACACCTTC	CASSLDRAYGYTF
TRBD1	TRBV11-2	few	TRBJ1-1	TGTGCCAGCAGCCCCTTTCGGGACAGCTTGAACACTGAAGCTTTCTTT	CASSPFRDSLNTEAFF
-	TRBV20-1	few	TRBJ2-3	TGCAGTGCTAGAGGTAGCCTCGGGGATACGCAGTATTTT	CSARGSLGDTQYF
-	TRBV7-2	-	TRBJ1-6	TGTGCCAGCAGCCCCGCCCGACGGAGCAATTCACCCCTCCACTTT	CASSPARRSNSPLHF
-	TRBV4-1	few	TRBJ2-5	TGCGCCAGCAGCCAAGTCGGTTCGGGGCAAGAGACCCAGTACTTC	CASSQVGSGQETQYF
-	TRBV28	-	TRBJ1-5	TGTGCCAGCAGGGCGGGGACTAGCAATCAGCCCCAGCATTTT	CASRAGTSNQPQHF
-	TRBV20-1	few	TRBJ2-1	TGCAGAGCGGCTTTGCCCTCCTACAATGAGCAGTTCTTC	CRAALPSYNEQFF
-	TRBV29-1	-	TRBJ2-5	TGCAGCGTGACGGGGGGCAGGGAGTGGGAGACCCAGTACTTC	CSVTGGREWETQYF
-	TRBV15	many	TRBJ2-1	TGTGCCACCAGCAGAGTCCAGGGGAATGAGCAGTTCTTC	CATSRVQGNEQFF
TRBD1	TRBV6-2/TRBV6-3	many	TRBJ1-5	TGTGCCAGCAGTTTGGACAGGCGAGCCCTGTTCAATCAGCCCCAGCATTTT	CASSLDRRALFNQPQHF
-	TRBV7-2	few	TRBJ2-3	TGTGCCAGCAGCTTAGGCCCCCAATCGGGTCATACGCAGTATTTT	CASSLGPQSGHTQYF
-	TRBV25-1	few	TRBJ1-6	TGTGCCAGCAGTGAAATGGGGGTTGCAGCGTATAATTCACCCCTCCACTTT	CASSEMGVAAYNSPLHF
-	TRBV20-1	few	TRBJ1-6	TGCAGTGCTTCGGACGGACGTAATTCACCCCTCCACTTT	CSASDGRNSPLHF
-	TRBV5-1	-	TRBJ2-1	TGCGCCAGCAGCTTGGAGGCGGCAGGGCCTTACAATGAGCAGTTCTTC	CASSLEAAGPYNEQFF
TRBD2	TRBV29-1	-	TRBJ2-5	TGCAGCGTTGGGGGACTAGCGGGATTCCAAGAGACCCAGTACTTC	CSVGGLAGFQETQYF
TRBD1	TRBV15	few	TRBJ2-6	TGTGCCACCAGCAGAGGGGACAGAGGTTACTCTGGGGCCAACGTCCTGACTTTC	CATSRGDRGYSGANVLTF
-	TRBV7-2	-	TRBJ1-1	TGTGCCAGCAGAGAACAGATTTCTTCCACTGAAGCTTTCTTT	CASREQISSTEAFF
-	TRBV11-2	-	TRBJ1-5	TGTGCCAGCAGCTTAGTTTCCGGGATCAATCAGCCCCAGCATTTT	CASSLVSGINQPQHF
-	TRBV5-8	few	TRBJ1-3	TGTGCCAGCAGCTTGGTTGGGGGATCTACTGGAAACACCATATATTTT	CASSLVGGSTGNTIYF
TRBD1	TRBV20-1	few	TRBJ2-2	TGCAGTGCGGTGGGGACAGGGGGTAGCGGGGAGCTGTTTTTT	CSAVGTGGSGELFF
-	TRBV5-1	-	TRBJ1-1	TGCGCCAGCAGCGCCTCAGGGAATATGGCTTTCTTT	CASSASGNMAFF
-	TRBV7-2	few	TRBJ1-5	TGTGCCAGCAGCCCCGGATCTCAACCCAATCAGCCCCAGCATTTT	CASSPGSQPNQPQHF
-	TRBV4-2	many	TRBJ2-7	TGTGCCAGCAGCCAAGAAGGTTGGGGGCAGAGCTCCTACGAGCAGTACTTC	CASSQEGWGQSSYEQYF
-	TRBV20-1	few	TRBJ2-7	TGCAGTGCTAGAGTCCCCGAGAGGGGCAAGGGCGAGCAGTACTTC	CSARVPERGKGEQYF
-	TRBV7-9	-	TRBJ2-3	TGTGCCAGCAGCTTACGACCACTGCGGGCAGATACGCAGTATTTT	CASSLRPLRADTQYF
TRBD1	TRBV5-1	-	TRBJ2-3	TGCGCCAGCAGCCCCCAAGGGGGACAGGGGAAAGATACGCAGTATTTT	CASSPQGGQGKDTQYF
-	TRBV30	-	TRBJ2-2	TGTGCCTGGAGTGTGGGGATCTACGGGGAGCTGTTTTTT	CAWSVGIYGELFF
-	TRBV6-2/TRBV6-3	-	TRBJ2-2	TGTGCCAGCAGTTACCGACTGGAGGGTACGGAGCTGTTTTTT	CASSYRLEGTELFF
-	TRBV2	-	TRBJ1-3	TGTGCCAGCAGAAGGACGGTCCGACAGGCATCTGGAAACACCATATATTTT	CASRRTVRQASGNTIYF
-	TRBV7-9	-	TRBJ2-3	TGTGCCAGCAGCTTAGCGTCGACTGTCACAGATACGCAGTATTTT	CASSLASTVTDTQYF
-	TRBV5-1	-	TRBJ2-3	TGCGCCAGCGGTCAACAGGGAGATACGCAGTATTTT	CASGQQGDTQYF
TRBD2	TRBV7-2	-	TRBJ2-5	TGTGCCAGCAGCCCAGGGACTAGCGGGGGGGTAGAGACCCAGTACTTC	CASSPGTSGGVETQYF
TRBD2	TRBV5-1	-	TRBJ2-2	TGCGCCAGCAGCTTGGAGGTAGCGGGGACCGGGGAGCTGTTTTTT	CASSLEVAGTGELFF
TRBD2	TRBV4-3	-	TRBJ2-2	TGCGCCAGCAGCCAAGAGATGGGCAAGCGGGGAACCGGGGAGCTGTTTTTT	CASSQEMGKRGTGELFF
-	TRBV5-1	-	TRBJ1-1	TGCGCCAGCAGCTTGGAAGGGGGTGAAGCTTTCTTT	CASSLEGGEAFF
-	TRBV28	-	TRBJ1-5	TGTGCCAGCAGTTCCATGCAGCCCCAGCATTTT	CASSSMQPQHF
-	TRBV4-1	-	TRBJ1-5	TGCGCCAGCAGCCAAGATCCCGAGTATAGCAATCAGCCCCAGCATTTT	CASSQDPEYSNQPQHF
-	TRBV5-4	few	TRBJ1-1	TGTGCCAGCAGCCCCGGGGGGGCGGAGGGCACTGAAGCTTTCTTT	CASSPGGAEGTEAFF
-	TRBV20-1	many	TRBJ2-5	TGCAGTGCTAAGCGCCGGGGCGGGGAGACCCAGTACTTC	CSAKRRGGETQYF
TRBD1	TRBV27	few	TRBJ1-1	TGTGCCAGCAGTCCCAACCCGCGACAGGGCAAAGCTTTCTTT	CASSPNPRQGKAFF
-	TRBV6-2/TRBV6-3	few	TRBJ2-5	TGTGCCAGCAGCCGCCGGGGACACGACGAAGAGACCCAGTACTTC	CASSRRGHDEETQYF
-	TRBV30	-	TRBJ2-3	TGTGCCTGGAGGAAGGGAGGAGATACGCAGTATTTT	CAWRKGGDTQYF
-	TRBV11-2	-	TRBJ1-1	TGTGCCAGCAGCGTAGGGCGCGTCACTGAAGCTTTCTTT	CASSVGRVTEAFF
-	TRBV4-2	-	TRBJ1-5	TGTGCCAGCAGCCAAGATTGGGGGGATCAGCCCCAGCATTTT	CASSQDWGDQPQHF
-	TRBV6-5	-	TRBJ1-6	TGTGCCAGCAGTCGAAACAGGGCCGGGAATTCACCCCTCCACTTT	CASSRNRAGNSPLHF
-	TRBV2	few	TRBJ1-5	TGTGCCAGCAGTGTGGACAGCGGGGTTCAGCCCCAGCATTTT	CASSVDSGVQPQHF
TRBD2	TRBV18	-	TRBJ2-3	TGTGCCAGCTCATCCTCTAGCGGTCTTCTTCCTAGCACAGATACGCAGTATTTT	CASSSSSGLLPSTDTQYF
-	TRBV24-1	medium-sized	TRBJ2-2	TGTGCCACCAGTGATAGGACCGAACCCACCGGGGAGCTGTTTTTT	CATSDRTEPTGELFF
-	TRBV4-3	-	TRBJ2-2	TGCGCCAGCAGCCAAGACGACCGGTATGGTGACGTACGGGGGATTGGACTCACCGGGGAGCTGTTTTTT	CASSQDDRYGDVRGIGLTGELFF
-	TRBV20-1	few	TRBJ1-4	TGCAGTGCAACCAACCCTGGAATTGAAAAACTGTTTTTT	CSATNPGIEKLFF